A selection of T cell receptor beta chains follows, all from one sample in a study of blood T cell repertoires in COVID-19. The method was immunoSEQ multiplex PCR; TCRdb's version includes in-frame clones alone and lacks a portion of them. The table has 200,000 to 250,000 clones, roughly nine tenths seen once. Material for sequencing was peripheral blood. The receptors derive from a woman aged 50 to 60 with acute or convalescent COVID-19. Both conserved end residues are part of each CDR3. D genes are given only for firm matches. Clone sizes are given selectively: once, few, many, or a class where the clone is expanded.

V: TRBV7-7
D: TRBD2
J: TRBJ2-5
size: once
CDR3: CASSSTGGQETQYF
DNA: TGTGCCAGCAGCTCTACGGGGGGGCAAGAGACCCAGTACTTC

V: TRBV7-9
D: .
J: TRBJ2-1
size: .
CDR3: CASSLISNEQFF
DNA: TGTGCCAGCAGCTTAATTAGCAATGAGCAGTTCTTC

V: TRBV3-1/TRBV3-2
D: .
J: TRBJ1-1
size: .
CDR3: CASSQGQNTEAFF
DNA: TGTGCCTCCTCCCAGGGCCAAAACACTGAAGCTTTCTTT

V: TRBV9
D: TRBD2
J: TRBJ2-1
size: .
CDR3: CASSVGGSGEQFF
DNA: TGTGCCAGCAGCGTAGGCGGGAGTGGTGAGCAGTTCTTC

V: TRBV29-1
D: TRBD2
J: TRBJ2-3
size: .
CDR3: CSVVGLAGASTDTQYF
DNA: TGCAGCGTTGTAGGACTAGCGGGAGCGAGCACAGATACGCAGTATTTT

V: TRBV11-1
D: TRBD2
J: TRBJ2-1
size: .
CDR3: CASSSLLAGGYNEQFF
DNA: TGTGCCAGCAGCTCCCTGCTAGCGGGGGGTTACAATGAGCAGTTCTTC

V: TRBV28
D: .
J: TRBJ1-5
size: .
CDR3: CASTGGAVRESQHF
DNA: TGTGCCAGCACGGGGGGGGCGGTCCGTGAGTCCCAGCATTTT

V: TRBV7-2
D: .
J: TRBJ2-7
size: few
CDR3: CASSSLSSYEQYF
DNA: TGTGCCAGCAGCTCCCTGAGCTCCTACGAGCAGTACTTC

V: TRBV9
D: .
J: TRBJ1-4
size: .
CDR3: CASSVSSGNEKLFF
DNA: TGTGCCAGCAGCGTGTCCTCAGGGAATGAAAAACTGTTTTTT

V: TRBV15
D: .
J: TRBJ2-7
size: .
CDR3: CATSQSGVSYEQYF
DNA: TGTGCCACCAGCCAAAGCGGAGTCTCCTACGAGCAGTACTTC

V: TRBV5-6
D: TRBD1
J: TRBJ1-2
size: .
CDR3: CASSFVQGTYGYTF
DNA: TGTGCCAGCAGCTTTGTACAGGGGACCTATGGCTACACCTTC

V: TRBV11-2
D: .
J: TRBJ1-1
size: once
CDR3: CASSLSRSVNTEAFF
DNA: TGTGCCAGCAGCCTTAGCCGTAGCGTGAACACTGAAGCTTTCTTT

V: TRBV2
D: TRBD2
J: TRBJ2-3
size: .
CDR3: CASTWTSGGGTDTQYF
DNA: TGTGCCAGCACCTGGACTAGCGGGGGGGGGACAGATACGCAGTATTTT

V: TRBV6-2/TRBV6-3
D: TRBD1
J: TRBJ2-1
size: few
CDR3: CASSFAGTGRDNEQFF
DNA: TGTGCCAGCAGTTTTGCCGGGACAGGGAGGGACAATGAGCAGTTCTTC

V: TRBV7-2
D: TRBD2
J: TRBJ2-7
size: .
CDR3: CASSSWTSGSYEQYF
DNA: TGTGCCAGCAGCTCTTGGACTAGCGGCTCCTACGAGCAGTACTTC

V: TRBV7-2
D: TRBD1
J: TRBJ1-1
size: .
CDR3: CASSLGTGGFDEAFF
DNA: TGTGCCAGCAGCTTAGGGACAGGGGGCTTTGATGAAGCTTTCTTT

V: TRBV5-4
D: TRBD1
J: TRBJ2-1
size: .
CDR3: CASSRPQGAYNEQFF
DNA: TGTGCCAGCAGCAGACCTCAGGGGGCTTACAATGAGCAGTTCTTC

V: TRBV9
D: TRBD2
J: TRBJ2-3
size: .
CDR3: CASSVDLAGVADTQYF
DNA: TGTGCCAGCAGCGTAGATCTAGCGGGGGTCGCAGATACGCAGTATTTT

V: TRBV30
D: .
J: TRBJ1-2
size: .
CDR3: CAWSVQGLSYGYTF
DNA: TGTGCCTGGAGTGTACAAGGACTAAGCTATGGCTACACCTTC

V: TRBV18
D: TRBD1
J: TRBJ1-3
size: .
CDR3: CASSPGQAAGNTIYF
DNA: TGTGCCAGCTCACCAGGACAGGCAGCTGGAAACACCATATATTTT

V: TRBV19
D: TRBD2
J: TRBJ2-1
size: .
CDR3: CASSIKLAEGNEQFF
DNA: TGTGCCAGTAGTATAAAGCTAGCGGAGGGGAATGAGCAGTTCTTC

V: TRBV5-1
D: .
J: TRBJ1-2
size: .
CDR3: CASSSSSRVGGYTF
DNA: TGCGCCAGCAGCTCATCGTCCAGGGTAGGTGGCTACACCTTC

V: TRBV7-9
D: TRBD2
J: TRBJ2-1
size: .
CDR3: CASSSRRLAGGGSYNEQFF
DNA: TGTGCCAGCAGCTCCCGCAGGCTAGCGGGAGGTGGTTCCTACAATGAGCAGTTCTTC

V: TRBV9
D: .
J: TRBJ1-2
size: .
CDR3: CASSVDGGYGGYTF
DNA: TGTGCCAGCAGCGTAGACGGGGGTTATGGTGGCTACACCTTC

V: TRBV27
D: .
J: TRBJ1-2
size: .
CDR3: CASTTPGGAYGYTF
DNA: TGTGCCAGCACCACCCCTGGGGGGGCGTATGGCTACACCTTC

V: TRBV27
D: .
J: TRBJ1-1
size: .
CDR3: CASSSRTGGGWTEAFF
DNA: TGTGCCAGCAGTTCCCGGACCGGGGGGGGATGGACTGAAGCTTTCTTT

V: TRBV9
D: .
J: TRBJ1-6
size: once
CDR3: CASSVDRVYNSPLHF
DNA: TGTGCCAGCAGCGTAGACAGGGTATATAATTCACCCCTCCACTTT

V: TRBV27
D: TRBD2
J: TRBJ2-1
size: .
CDR3: CASSLIAGVINEQFF
DNA: TGTGCCAGCAGTTTGATAGCGGGGGTTATCAATGAGCAGTTCTTC

V: TRBV7-2
D: .
J: TRBJ2-7
size: .
CDR3: CASSLGPPRWEQYF
DNA: TGTGCCAGCAGCTTAGGTCCCCCCAGGTGGGAGCAGTACTTC

V: TRBV11-3
D: .
J: TRBJ1-3
size: .
CDR3: CASSLDGRSGNTIYF
DNA: TGTGCCAGCAGCTTAGACGGGAGGTCTGGAAACACCATATATTTT

V: TRBV2
D: .
J: TRBJ2-7
size: .
CDR3: CASSVWQVEYEQYF
DNA: TGTGCCAGCAGTGTTTGGCAGGTCGAGTACGAGCAGTACTTC

V: TRBV24-1
D: .
J: TRBJ1-5
size: .
CDR3: CATATLSSNQPQHF
DNA: TGTGCCACCGCGACTTTGAGCAGCAATCAGCCCCAGCATTTT

V: TRBV5-8
D: TRBD2
J: TRBJ2-1
size: few
CDR3: CASTRGTSPYNEQFF
DNA: TGTGCCAGCACTCGAGGGACTAGCCCCTACAATGAGCAGTTCTTC

V: TRBV12-5
D: .
J: TRBJ1-5
size: .
CDR3: CASGPDSPERPQHF
DNA: TGTGCTAGTGGCCCGGACAGCCCCGAGAGGCCCCAGCATTTT

V: TRBV4-1
D: .
J: TRBJ2-3
size: .
CDR3: CASSQVNLVSTDTQYF
DNA: TGCGCCAGCAGCCAAGTTAACCTAGTAAGCACAGATACGCAGTATTTT

V: TRBV9
D: TRBD1
J: TRBJ1-6
size: .
CDR3: CASSVDDRGSPLHF
DNA: TGTGCCAGCAGCGTAGACGACAGGGGTTCACCCCTCCACTTT

V: TRBV18
D: .
J: TRBJ2-5
size: .
CDR3: CASSPLAEETQYF
DNA: TGTGCCAGCTCACCCCTCGCGGAAGAGACCCAGTACTTC

V: TRBV30
D: TRBD1
J: TRBJ1-2
size: .
CDR3: CAWKEGAYYGYTF
DNA: TGTGCCTGGAAGGAGGGGGCCTACTATGGCTACACCTTC

V: TRBV5-4
D: TRBD2
J: TRBJ2-1
size: .
CDR3: CASSLTSGGYNEQFF
DNA: TGTGCCAGCAGCCTTACTAGCGGGGGATACAATGAGCAGTTCTTC

V: TRBV9
D: TRBD2
J: TRBJ2-3
size: .
CDR3: CASNQLAGVTDTQYF
DNA: TGTGCCAGCAACCAACTAGCGGGAGTCACAGATACGCAGTATTTT

V: TRBV6-5
D: .
J: TRBJ1-6
size: once
CDR3: CASSRGSSYNSPLHF
DNA: TGTGCCAGCAGTCGAGGGAGCTCCTATAATTCACCCCTCCACTTT

V: TRBV5-1
D: TRBD2
J: TRBJ2-7
size: .
CDR3: CASSLGLAETYEQYF
DNA: TGCGCCAGCAGCTTGGGACTAGCTGAAACCTACGAGCAGTACTTC

V: TRBV7-9
D: TRBD1
J: TRBJ1-2
size: .
CDR3: CASSFQGDLGYTF
DNA: TGTGCCAGCAGCTTCCAGGGGGATCTTGGCTACACCTTC

V: TRBV11-3
D: .
J: TRBJ2-7
size: .
CDR3: CASSLKGVEQYF
DNA: TGTGCCAGCAGCTTAAAAGGGGTCGAGCAGTACTTC

V: TRBV5-1
D: TRBD1
J: TRBJ1-1
size: .
CDR3: CASSLWDSPMNTEAFF
DNA: TGCGCCAGCAGCTTATGGGACAGCCCCATGAACACTGAAGCTTTCTTT

V: TRBV5-4
D: TRBD1
J: TRBJ2-3
size: .
CDR3: CASSRDRGTDTQYF
DNA: TGTGCCAGCAGCCGGGACAGGGGGACAGATACGCAGTATTTT

V: TRBV6-2/TRBV6-3
D: .
J: TRBJ1-1
size: .
CDR3: CASSYGGGNTEAFF
DNA: TGTGCCAGCAGTTATGGGGGAGGGAACACTGAAGCTTTCTTT

V: TRBV9
D: TRBD2
J: TRBJ2-2
size: few
CDR3: CASGHSGRGRSAGELFF
DNA: TGTGCCAGCGGCCACAGCGGGAGGGGGAGGTCGGCCGGGGAGCTGTTTTTT

V: TRBV18
D: TRBD1
J: TRBJ1-2
size: once
CDR3: CASSPGTVRGYTF
DNA: TGTGCCAGCTCACCAGGGACAGTGCGTGGCTACACCTTC

V: TRBV15
D: TRBD2
J: TRBJ2-7
size: .
CDR3: CATSSTLLAENLYEQYF
DNA: TGTGCCACCAGCTCCACTTTACTAGCGGAGAACCTCTACGAGCAGTACTTC

V: TRBV5-5
D: .
J: TRBJ2-5
size: .
CDR3: CASSLTGTPQETQYF
DNA: TGTGCCAGCAGCTTGACGGGGACACCGCAAGAGACCCAGTACTTC

V: TRBV3-1/TRBV3-2
D: TRBD2
J: TRBJ2-3
size: .
CDR3: CASSQDLSSGGQGTDTQYF
DNA: TGTGCCAGCAGCCAAGATTTATCTAGCGGGGGGCAGGGCACAGATACGCAGTATTTT

V: TRBV12-5
D: .
J: TRBJ2-2
size: once
CDR3: CASGPPLGTGELFF
DNA: TGTGCTAGTGGCCCCCCCCTAGGCACCGGGGAGCTGTTTTTT

V: TRBV7-9
D: TRBD2
J: TRBJ2-7
size: .
CDR3: CASSLPGLEYEQYF
DNA: TGTGCCAGCAGCCTCCCGGGACTAGAGTACGAGCAGTACTTC

V: TRBV7-9
D: .
J: TRBJ2-7
size: .
CDR3: CASSPELSIKEQQYF
DNA: TGTGCCAGCAGCCCGGAGTTAAGTATAAAGGAACAGCAGTACTTC

V: TRBV6-1
D: TRBD1
J: TRBJ1-1
size: .
CDR3: CASSEAGAGTGTTVFF
DNA: TGTGCCAGCAGTGAAGCGGGAGCTGGGACAGGGACTACAGTTTTCTTT

V: TRBV9
D: .
J: TRBJ2-3
size: .
CDR3: CASSVGAGNTDTQYF
DNA: TGTGCCAGCAGCGTAGGTGCGGGGAACACAGATACGCAGTATTTT